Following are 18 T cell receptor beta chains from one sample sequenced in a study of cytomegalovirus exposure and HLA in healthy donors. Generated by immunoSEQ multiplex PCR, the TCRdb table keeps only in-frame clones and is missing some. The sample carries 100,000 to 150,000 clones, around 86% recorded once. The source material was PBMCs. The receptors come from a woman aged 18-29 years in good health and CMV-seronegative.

The chain's CDR3 is CASSSGTSASRTDTQYF. In DNA, the CDR3 is TGTGCCAGCAGCTCGGGGACTAGCGCCAGCCGCACAGATACGCAGTATTTT. This sequence joins TRBV7-3 and TRBJ2-3; 10 nucleotides align to TRBD2. Per germline, CDR1 SGHTA and CDR2 FQGTGA. This CDR3 region has 17 residues. After removal of 4 bases from V and 1 base from J, the junction contained 8 bases not matched to a gene.

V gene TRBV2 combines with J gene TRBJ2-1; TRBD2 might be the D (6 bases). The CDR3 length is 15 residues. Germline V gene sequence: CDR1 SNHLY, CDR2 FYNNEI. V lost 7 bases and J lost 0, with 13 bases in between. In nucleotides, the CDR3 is TGTGCCAGCATACGTGCGACTAGCTCCTACAATGAGCAGTTCTTC. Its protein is CASIRATSSYNEQFF. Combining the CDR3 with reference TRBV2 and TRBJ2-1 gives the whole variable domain EPEVTQTPSHQVTQMGQEVILRCVPISNHLYFYWYRQILGQKVEFLVSFYNNEISEKSEIFDDQFSVERPDGSNFTLKIRSTKLEDSAMYFCASIRATSSYNEQFFGPGTRLTVL.

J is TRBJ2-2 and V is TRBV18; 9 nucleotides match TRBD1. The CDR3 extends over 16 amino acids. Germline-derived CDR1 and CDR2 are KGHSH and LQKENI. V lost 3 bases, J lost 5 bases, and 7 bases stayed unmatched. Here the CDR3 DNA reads TGTGCCAGCTCACCGTCCTGGGACAGGGTTACCGGGGAGCTGTTTTTT. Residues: CASSPSWDRVTGELFF.

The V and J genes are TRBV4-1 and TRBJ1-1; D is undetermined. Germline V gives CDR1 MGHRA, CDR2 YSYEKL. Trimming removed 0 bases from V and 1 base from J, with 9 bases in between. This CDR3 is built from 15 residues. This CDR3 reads CASSQDNTANTEAFF. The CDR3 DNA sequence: TGCGCCAGCAGCCAAGATAACACAGCGAACACTGAAGCTTTCTTT.

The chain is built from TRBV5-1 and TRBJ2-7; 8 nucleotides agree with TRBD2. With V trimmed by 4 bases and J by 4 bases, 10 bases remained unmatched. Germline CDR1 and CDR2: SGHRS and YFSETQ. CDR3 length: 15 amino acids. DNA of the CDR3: TGCGCCAGCAGCCCCCCCACGGGAGGGCCTTACGAGCAGTACTTC. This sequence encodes CASSPPTGGPYEQYF.

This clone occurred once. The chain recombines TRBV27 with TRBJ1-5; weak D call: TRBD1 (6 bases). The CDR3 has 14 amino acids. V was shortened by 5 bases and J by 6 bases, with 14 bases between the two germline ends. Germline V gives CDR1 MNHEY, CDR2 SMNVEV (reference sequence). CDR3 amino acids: CASSLAGAGQPQHF. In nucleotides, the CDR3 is TGTGCCAGCAGTCTGGCAGGGGCGGGTCAGCCCCAGCATTTT.

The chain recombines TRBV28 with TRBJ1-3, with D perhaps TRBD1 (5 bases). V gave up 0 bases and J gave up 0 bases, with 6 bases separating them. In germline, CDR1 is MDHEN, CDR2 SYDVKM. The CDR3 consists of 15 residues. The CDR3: CASSLWTVSGNTIYF. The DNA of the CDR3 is TGTGCCAGCAGTTTATGGACAGTCTCTGGAAACACCATATATTTT.

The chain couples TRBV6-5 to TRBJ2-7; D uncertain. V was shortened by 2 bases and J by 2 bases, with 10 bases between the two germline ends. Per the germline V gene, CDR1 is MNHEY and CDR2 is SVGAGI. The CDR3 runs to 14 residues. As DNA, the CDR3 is TGTGCCAGCAGTTACAATGGAGTTGCCTACGAGCAGTACTTC. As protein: CASSYNGVAYEQYF.

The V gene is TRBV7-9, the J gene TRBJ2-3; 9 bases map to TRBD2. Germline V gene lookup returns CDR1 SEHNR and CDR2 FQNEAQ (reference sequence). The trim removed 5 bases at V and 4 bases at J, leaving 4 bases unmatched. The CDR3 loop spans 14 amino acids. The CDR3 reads CASSPRTSADTQYF. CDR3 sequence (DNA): TGTGCCAGCAGCCCCCGGACTAGCGCAGATACGCAGTATTTT.

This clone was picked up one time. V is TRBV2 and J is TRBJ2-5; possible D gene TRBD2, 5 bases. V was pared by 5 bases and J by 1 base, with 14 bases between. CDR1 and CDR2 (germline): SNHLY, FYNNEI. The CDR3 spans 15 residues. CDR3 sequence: CASSPRVRAQETQYF. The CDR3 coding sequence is TGTGCCAGCAGTCCGCGTGTGCGGGCCCAAGAGACCCAGTACTTC.

The DNA for the CDR3 is TGCGCCAGCAGCCTGGACCGACAGGGGAACTATGGCTACACCTTC. Translation gives CASSLDRQGNYGYTF. The chain uses TRBV5-1 and TRBJ1-2; 8 nucleotides line up with TRBD1. Trimming at V came to 4 bases and at J to 2 bases, leaving 7 bases not matched to a gene. Per the germline V gene, CDR1 is SGHRS and CDR2 is YFSETQ. This CDR3 is 15 amino acids long.

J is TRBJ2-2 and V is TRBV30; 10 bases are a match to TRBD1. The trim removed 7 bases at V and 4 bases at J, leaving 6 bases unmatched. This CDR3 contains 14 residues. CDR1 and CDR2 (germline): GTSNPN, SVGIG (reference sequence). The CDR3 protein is CASRQGATTGELFF. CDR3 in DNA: TGTGCCTCCCGACAGGGGGCGACCACCGGGGAGCTGTTTTTT.

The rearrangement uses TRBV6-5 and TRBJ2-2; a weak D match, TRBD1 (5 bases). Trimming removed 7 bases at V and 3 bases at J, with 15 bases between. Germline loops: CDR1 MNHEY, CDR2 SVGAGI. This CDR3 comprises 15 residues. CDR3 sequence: CASIKTVSDTGELFF. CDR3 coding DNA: TGTGCCAGCATAAAGACAGTTTCAGACACCGGGGAGCTGTTTTTT.

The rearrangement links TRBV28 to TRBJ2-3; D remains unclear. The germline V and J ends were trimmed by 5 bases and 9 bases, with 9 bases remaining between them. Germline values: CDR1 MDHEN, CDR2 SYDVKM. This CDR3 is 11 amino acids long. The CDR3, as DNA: TGTGCCAGCAGTAGGCTAGGCACGCAGTATTTT. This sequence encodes CASSRLGTQYF.

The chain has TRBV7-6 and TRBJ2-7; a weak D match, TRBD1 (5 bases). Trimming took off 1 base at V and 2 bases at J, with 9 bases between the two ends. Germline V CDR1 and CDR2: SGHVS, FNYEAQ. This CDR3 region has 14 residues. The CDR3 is CASSLGRAPYEQYF. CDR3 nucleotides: TGTGCCAGCAGCTTAGGCAGGGCCCCCTACGAGCAGTACTTC.

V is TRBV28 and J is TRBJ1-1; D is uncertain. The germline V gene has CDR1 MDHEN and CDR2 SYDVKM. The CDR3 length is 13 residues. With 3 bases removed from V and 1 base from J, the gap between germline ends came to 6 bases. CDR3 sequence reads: CASSLPGNTEAFF. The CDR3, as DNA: TGTGCCAGCAGTTTGCCAGGGAACACTGAAGCTTTCTTT. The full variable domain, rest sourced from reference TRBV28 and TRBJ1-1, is DVKVTQSSRYLVKRTGEKVFLECVQDMDHENMFWYRQDPGLGLRLIYFSYDVKMKEKGDIPEGYSVSREKKERFSLILESASTNQTSMYLCASSLPGNTEAFFGQGTRLTVV.

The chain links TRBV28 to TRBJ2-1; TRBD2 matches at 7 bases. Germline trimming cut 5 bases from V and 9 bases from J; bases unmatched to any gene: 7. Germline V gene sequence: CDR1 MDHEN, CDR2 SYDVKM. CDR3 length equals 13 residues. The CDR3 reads CASSNRLALEQFF. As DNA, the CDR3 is TGTGCCAGCAGTAACCGACTAGCACTTGAGCAGTTCTTC.

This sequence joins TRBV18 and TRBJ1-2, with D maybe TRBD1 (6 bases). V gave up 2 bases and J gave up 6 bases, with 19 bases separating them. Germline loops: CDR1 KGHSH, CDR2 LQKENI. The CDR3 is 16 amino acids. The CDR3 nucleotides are TGTGCCAGCTCACCAGTAAGATCTGGGGGCTGGGATGGCTACACCTTC. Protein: CASSPVRSGGWDGYTF.